This T cell receptor (beta chain) was identified in a study of T cells in Graves' hyperthyroidism and ophthalmopathy. Points from the study as a whole: Progression to ophthalmopathy was predicted a median of about six months early.

Amplification targeted TCR beta CDR3 regions from RNA transcripts. When the TCR CDR3 underwent first-round RT-PCR, the HTBI primer set was used. Via MiXCR, TCRdb re-called the multiplex PCR reads, giving one row per CDR3 protein. The data show 500,000 to 800,000 distinct CDR3 sequences, just under 45% seen once. In its sample, this clonotype was seen a few times. No antigen is known for it. A read error may produce the germline difference seen at one junction end. Sequenced material: peripheral blood or thyroid tissue (not recorded which). The sequence was obtained from an adult man with Graves' disease, either hyperthyroidism or ophthalmopathy (not recorded which).

The CDR3 loop is CASSQDWTLNAQYF. In DNA, the CDR3 is TGCGCCAGCAGCCAAGACTGGACGCTCAATGCGCAGTACTTC. The chain has TRBV7-9 and TRBJ2-7; D gene uncertain. The CDR3 runs 14 residues. CDR1 is SEHNR and CDR2 is FQNEAQ in the germline V gene (reference sequence). Drawing the rest from reference TRBV7-9 and TRBJ2-7, the complete variable domain is DTGVSQNPRHKITKRGQNVTFRCDPISEHNRLYWYRQTLGQGPEFLTYFQNEAQLEKSRLLSDRFSAERPKGSFSTLEIQRTEQGDSAMYLCASSQDWTLNAQYFGPGTRLTVT.